This entry lists 5 T cell receptor beta chains sequenced from one sample in a study of T cells after yellow fever vaccination. TCRdb redid the calling of the 5' RACE reads with MiXCR, one entry per CDR3 protein. The sample yields some 500,000 distinct CDR3 sequences, about 13% seen once. Sequenced material: PBMCs, taken on the day of the yellow fever booster vaccination. These receptors were taken from a young man who received the YFV17D yellow fever vaccine.

This chain uses TRBV20-1 with TRBJ2-1; 9 nucleotides line up with TRBD2. The junction had 3 bases not matched to a gene; V was cut back by 1 base and J by 2 bases. From germline, CDR1 is DFQATT and CDR2 SNEGSKA (reference sequence). The length of the CDR3 is 15 residues. CDR3 amino acids: CSARVTSGPYNEQFF. The CDR3 nucleotides are TGCAGTGCTAGAGTGACTAGCGGACCCTACAATGAGCAGTTCTTC.

About this clonotype: This may stem from a read error, because a much larger clone lies one nucleotide away. This chain connects TRBV5-1 to TRBJ2-1, with a tentative D call TRBD2 (6 bases). CDR1 is SGHRS, CDR2 YFSETQ, per germline. CDR3 length: 16 residues. The CDR3 region has the DNA TGCTCCAGCAGCTTGATAGCGGCTAGCTCCTACAATGAGCAGTTCTTC. Translated, it gives CSSSLIAASSYNEQFF.

This clonotype was found a few times. The chain combines TRBV18 with TRBJ2-7; the D is unclear. The CDR3 consists of 12 residues. CDR1 is KGHSH and CDR2 is LQKENI in the germline V gene. Trimming cost V 4 bases and J 3 bases, with 7 bases left between them. CDR3 DNA sequence: TGTGCCAGCTCACAGGCGGACTACGAGCAGTACTTC. Residues: CASSQADYEQYF. The full variable domain, rest sourced from reference TRBV18 and TRBJ2-7, is NAGVMQNPRHLVRRRGQEARLRCSPMKGHSHVYWYRQLPEEGLKFMVYLQKENIIDESGMPKERFSAEFPKEGPSILRIQQVVRGDSAAYFCASSQADYEQYFGPGTRLTVT.

J is TRBJ2-2 and V is TRBV14; 7 bases fit TRBD1. CDR1 and CDR2 (germline): SGHDN, FVKESK. Trimming at V came to 5 bases and at J to 8 bases, leaving 5 bases not matched to a gene. The CDR3 consists of 13 residues. CDR3 protein: CASSAQQGGELFF. As DNA, the CDR3 is TGTGCCAGCAGCGCCCAACAGGGGGGGGAGCTGTTTTTT. The full variable domain, in which reference TRBV14 and TRBJ2-2 provide the parts outside the CDR3, is EAGVTQFPSHSVIEKGQTVTLRCDPISGHDNLYWYRRVMGKEIKFLLHFVKESKQDESGMPNNRFLAERTGGTYSTLKVQPAELEDSGVYFCASSAQQGGELFFGEGSRLTVL.

This clonotype was seen a handful of times. The chain joins TRBV20-1 to TRBJ2-2; D gene ambiguous. This CDR3 spans 11 amino acids. V lost 4 bases to trimming and J lost 6 bases, with 6 bases between them. Germline lookup yields CDR1 DFQATT and CDR2 SNEGSKA (reference sequence). The CDR3 spells CSAILSGELFF. The CDR3 nucleotides read TGCAGTGCTATTCTCTCCGGGGAGCTGTTTTTT.